The present entry profiles one T cell receptor (beta chain) with its context. The protocol was immunoSEQ multiplex PCR, while the TCRdb copy is restricted to in-frame clones and leaves out a portion. The sample holds approximately 13,000 clones, under 90% seen once. The CDR3 totals 12 residues. CDR1 and CDR2 from the germline V gene are SNHLY and FYNNEI. V was trimmed by 3 bases and J by 6 bases, leaving 9 bases between them. The data were obtained in a study of blood T cell dynamics during melanoma immunotherapy. Described time point: pre-treatment baseline. The specimen was blood, collected from a patient treated with checkpoint blockade. The clonotype comes from a human donor with melanoma. The V gene is TRBV2, the J gene TRBJ2-7; no clear D. The CDR3 is CASSEQVFEQYF. The CDR3 coding sequence is TGTGCCAGCAGTGAGCAGGTCTTCGAGCAGTACTTC.